These T cell receptor beta chains were read from a single sample in a study of T cell responses to AZD1222 COVID-19 vaccine. Assay used: immunoSEQ multiplex PCR; TCRdb lists only in-frame clones, some missing. The table records just over 150,000 clones, about 87% of them present only once. This material consisted of peripheral blood, taken 28 days after the second AZD1222 dose. These TCRs come from an adult who received the AZD1222 COVID-19 vaccine. Each CDR3 is given with its conserved first and last residue. A D gene is named only where the DNA matches it firmly. A row's size may be missing; if present it is once, few, many or a size class.

v_gene	d_gene	j_gene	abundance	CDR3nt	CDR3aa
TRBV7-9	TRBD1	TRBJ1-2	-	TGTGCCAGCAGTCTACTCCGGACAGGGAGGGACTATGGCTACACCTTC	CASSLLRTGRDYGYTF
TRBV19	-	TRBJ2-6	-	TGTGCCAGTAGATCCGGGCTCCTAGGAAGCTCTGGGGCCAACGTCCTGACTTTC	CASRSGLLGSSGANVLTF
TRBV5-1	-	TRBJ2-2	-	TGCGCCAGCAGCTTGCGTAGATTCGGGGAGCTGTTTTTT	CASSLRRFGELFF
TRBV6-2/TRBV6-3	TRBD2	TRBJ2-5	-	TGTGCCAGCAGTACATCAGCGGGAGGGCAAGAGACCCAGTACTTC	CASSTSAGGQETQYF
TRBV30	-	TRBJ2-2	-	TGTGCCTGGATTTCGTACAGGTCCGCTACTTCGAACACCGGGGAGCTGTTTTTT	CAWISYRSATSNTGELFF
TRBV5-4	-	TRBJ2-1	-	TGTGCCAGCAGCCGAAGGAGCTCCTACAATGAGCAGTTCTTC	CASSRRSSYNEQFF
TRBV5-1	TRBD2	TRBJ2-1	once	TGCGCCAGCAGCTGGATGGGACTAGCGGGAGGAAATGAGCAGTTCTTC	CASSWMGLAGGNEQFF
TRBV28	-	TRBJ1-2	once	TGTGCCAGCGGAAATTTTAACTATGGCTACACCTTC	CASGNFNYGYTF
TRBV7-2	-	TRBJ1-6	-	TGTGCCAGCAGCTTAGAAAGGATTAGCTCCTATAATTCACCCCTCCACTTT	CASSLERISSYNSPLHF
TRBV7-9	-	TRBJ2-5	-	TGTGCCAGCAGCCCGATGGCGACCCAGTACTTC	CASSPMATQYF
TRBV2	TRBD1	TRBJ1-5	-	TGTGCCAGCAGGGGGACAGGGCGTCAGCCCCAGCATTTT	CASRGTGRQPQHF
TRBV5-1	TRBD2	TRBJ2-7	-	TGCGCCACCTCGAACGGGGGACTAGCGGGTACCTACGAGCAGTACTTC	CATSNGGLAGTYEQYF
TRBV7-2	-	TRBJ1-2	-	TGTGCCAGCAGCCTGACCTTTGGAGGAGACTATGGCTACACCTTC	CASSLTFGGDYGYTF
TRBV19	TRBD2	TRBJ2-1	-	TGTGCCAGTAGTATGGGACTAGCGGGAGGGAGACCTTTGGGGGATGAGCAGTTCTTC	CASSMGLAGGRPLGDEQFF
TRBV7-6	TRBD1	TRBJ1-4	-	TGTGCCAGCAGAAAAGGGGGACAGACTAATGAAAAACTGTTTTTT	CASRKGGQTNEKLFF
TRBV10-3	TRBD1	TRBJ1-2	-	TGTGCCATCGAAGGGCAGGGGGTTGGCTACACCTTC	CAIEGQGVGYTF
TRBV20-1	-	TRBJ2-1	-	TGCAGTGCTCCCGCCCACAATGAGCAGTTCTTC	CSAPAHNEQFF